A selection of T cell receptor beta chains follows, all from one sample in a study of cytomegalovirus exposure and HLA in healthy donors. Sequencing used immunoSEQ multiplex PCR; TCRdb keeps in-frame clones, though not all of them. There are fewer than 200,000 clones in the sample; about four fifths occur only once, and about 0.82% lies in the top ten. The sample comprised PBMCs. The receptors come from a woman under 30 in good health and CMV-seronegative. The CDR3 runs from the conserved cysteine through the conserved F or W. A D gene is named only where the DNA matches it firmly. Some rows have no size entry. The others give once, few or many, or a class for an expanded clone.

CDR3 DNA: TGTTCCAGCAGCTTAGATCAGGGGTGGGTTAATGGCTACACCTTC
CDR3 protein: CSSSLDQGWVNGYTF
D gene: NA
CDR3 length: 15
clone size: NA
J gene: TRBJ1-2
V gene: TRBV7-9

CDR3 DNA: TGCGCCAGCAGCTTGTCACAGGGGAGCGAGCAGTACTTC
CDR3 protein: CASSLSQGSEQYF
D gene: TRBD1
CDR3 length: 13
clone size: NA
J gene: TRBJ2-7
V gene: TRBV5-1

CDR3 DNA: TGTGCCAGCAGCTTAGAACCAGCGGGAGGAAGTGTCTTC
CDR3 protein: CASSLEPAGGSVF
D gene: TRBD2
CDR3 length: 13
clone size: NA
J gene: TRBJ2-1
V gene: TRBV7-2

CDR3 DNA: TGCGCCAGCAGCCAAGCCCACAGGGGGAACTATGGCTACACCTTC
CDR3 protein: CASSQAHRGNYGYTF
D gene: TRBD1
CDR3 length: 15
clone size: NA
J gene: TRBJ1-2
V gene: TRBV4-1

CDR3 DNA: TGTGCCAGCAGCCTTACCGACAGGGGGAACACTGAAGCTTTCTTT
CDR3 protein: CASSLTDRGNTEAFF
D gene: TRBD1
CDR3 length: 15
clone size: NA
J gene: TRBJ1-1
V gene: TRBV7-3

CDR3 DNA: TGTGCCAGCAGTTTACCCCAAATGAGGCATGGCTACACCTTC
CDR3 protein: CASSLPQMRHGYTF
D gene: NA
CDR3 length: 14
clone size: NA
J gene: TRBJ1-2
V gene: TRBV28

CDR3 DNA: TGTGCCAGCAGCTACAACAGCGGGGGGACCCAGTACTTC
CDR3 protein: CASSYNSGGTQYF
D gene: TRBD2
CDR3 length: 13
clone size: few
J gene: TRBJ2-5
V gene: TRBV11-2

CDR3 DNA: TGTGCCAGCAGTTTGAGGGGGAACGAGCAGTACTTC
CDR3 protein: CASSLRGNEQYF
D gene: NA
CDR3 length: 12
clone size: NA
J gene: TRBJ2-7
V gene: TRBV28

CDR3 DNA: TGTGCCAGCAGTACTATAGCGGATCACTCCTACAATGAGCAGTTCTTC
CDR3 protein: CASSTIADHSYNEQFF
D gene: NA
CDR3 length: 16
clone size: NA
J gene: TRBJ2-1
V gene: TRBV28

CDR3 DNA: TGTGCCAGTAGTCATGGGACTAGCGGTGTCTACGAGCAGTACTTC
CDR3 protein: CASSHGTSGVYEQYF
D gene: TRBD2
CDR3 length: 15
clone size: NA
J gene: TRBJ2-7
V gene: TRBV19

CDR3 DNA: TGTGCCACCAGCAGAGAAGCCCCGGTGGACGGATTTACTAGCGGGAGGGCTTACAATGAGCAGTTCTTC
CDR3 protein: CATSREAPVDGFTSGRAYNEQFF
D gene: TRBD2
CDR3 length: 23
clone size: NA
J gene: TRBJ2-1
V gene: TRBV15

CDR3 DNA: TGTGCCAGCTCAACCGGGACAGGGATGGGCGAGCAGTACTTC
CDR3 protein: CASSTGTGMGEQYF
D gene: TRBD1
CDR3 length: 14
clone size: once
J gene: TRBJ2-7
V gene: TRBV18

CDR3 DNA: TGTGCCAGCGCGGGACTTCCGAAGGCGAACACCGGGGAGCTGTTTTTT
CDR3 protein: CASAGLPKANTGELFF
D gene: NA
CDR3 length: 16
clone size: NA
J gene: TRBJ2-2
V gene: TRBV5-4

CDR3 DNA: TGTGCCAGCAGCTTCCCCGACCCGCGGTCACGGAGAACGGGAGGGCCAGGCAATGAGCAGTTCTTC
CDR3 protein: CASSFPDPRSRRTGGPGNEQFF
D gene: TRBD2
CDR3 length: 22
clone size: few
J gene: TRBJ2-1
V gene: TRBV7-6

CDR3 DNA: TGTGCCAGCAGCTCAGCCGCCGGGACAGGGTCCTACGAGCAGTACTTC
CDR3 protein: CASSSAAGTGSYEQYF
D gene: TRBD1
CDR3 length: 16
clone size: NA
J gene: TRBJ2-7
V gene: TRBV5-6

CDR3 DNA: TGTGCCAGTAGTAGCGCCCAGCCATCACAGGGTTACGAGCAGTACTTC
CDR3 protein: CASSSAQPSQGYEQYF
D gene: NA
CDR3 length: 16
clone size: NA
J gene: TRBJ2-7
V gene: TRBV19

CDR3 DNA: TGTGCCTGGAGTCCACCGGACAGCTCTGGAAACACCATATATTTT
CDR3 protein: CAWSPPDSSGNTIYF
D gene: NA
CDR3 length: 15
clone size: NA
J gene: TRBJ1-3
V gene: TRBV30

CDR3 DNA: TGTGCCAGCAACCTTGGGGGGGACAGGGGCTACAATGAGCAGTTCTTC
CDR3 protein: CASNLGGDRGYNEQFF
D gene: TRBD1
CDR3 length: 16
clone size: NA
J gene: TRBJ2-1
V gene: TRBV5-6

CDR3 DNA: TGTGCCAGCAGCCCGAGACAACTAGCGGGAGATGGGTACTTC
CDR3 protein: CASSPRQLAGDGYF
D gene: TRBD2
CDR3 length: 14
clone size: NA
J gene: TRBJ2-7
V gene: TRBV7-8

CDR3 DNA: TGTGCCAGTAGTGCCTCCACAGGGGGCTACGAGCAGTACTTC
CDR3 protein: CASSASTGGYEQYF
D gene: TRBD1
CDR3 length: 14
clone size: few
J gene: TRBJ2-7
V gene: TRBV19

CDR3 DNA: TGTGCCAGCAGCCAAGTATATGGGGCTCATCCGGACAATGAGCAGTTCTTC
CDR3 protein: CASSQVYGAHPDNEQFF
D gene: NA
CDR3 length: 17
clone size: NA
J gene: TRBJ2-1
V gene: TRBV14

CDR3 DNA: TGTGCCAGCAGCCTGAGAGCTGGAAACACCATATATTTT
CDR3 protein: CASSLRAGNTIYF
D gene: NA
CDR3 length: 13
clone size: NA
J gene: TRBJ1-3
V gene: TRBV5-6

CDR3 DNA: TGTGCCAGCAGCCGGGACAGGGGGGGCTACGAGCAGTACTTC
CDR3 protein: CASSRDRGGYEQYF
D gene: TRBD1
CDR3 length: 14
clone size: NA
J gene: TRBJ2-7
V gene: TRBV6-5

CDR3 DNA: TGTGCCAGCAGGGAAACAGGGGGACATGGAAACACCATATATTTT
CDR3 protein: CASRETGGHGNTIYF
D gene: TRBD1
CDR3 length: 15
clone size: NA
J gene: TRBJ1-3
V gene: TRBV7-2

CDR3 DNA: TGTGCCAGCAGTTACTCGATAAAAGGACAGGGGGAGGCTTTC
CDR3 protein: CASSYSIKGQGEAF
D gene: TRBD1
CDR3 length: 14
clone size: few
J gene: TRBJ2-6
V gene: TRBV6-6

CDR3 DNA: TGTGCCAGCAGCTTAAGATACAGGGAAGCCCAGTACTTC
CDR3 protein: CASSLRYREAQYF
D gene: NA
CDR3 length: 13
clone size: NA
J gene: TRBJ2-5
V gene: TRBV7-2

CDR3 DNA: TGTGCCTGGGCGAGGGACAGCCGTCAGTACTTC
CDR3 protein: CAWARDSRQYF
D gene: TRBD1
CDR3 length: 11
clone size: NA
J gene: TRBJ2-7
V gene: TRBV30

CDR3 DNA: TGTGCCAGCAGCCAGGGACAGGGGGCGCGAACTGAAGCTTTCTTT
CDR3 protein: CASSQGQGARTEAFF
D gene: TRBD1
CDR3 length: 15
clone size: NA
J gene: TRBJ1-1
V gene: TRBV6-5

CDR3 DNA: TGTGCCAGCAGCCCCTGGGACAGGGTAGTCACCTTC
CDR3 protein: CASSPWDRVVTF
D gene: TRBD1
CDR3 length: 12
clone size: NA
J gene: TRBJ1-2
V gene: TRBV7-2